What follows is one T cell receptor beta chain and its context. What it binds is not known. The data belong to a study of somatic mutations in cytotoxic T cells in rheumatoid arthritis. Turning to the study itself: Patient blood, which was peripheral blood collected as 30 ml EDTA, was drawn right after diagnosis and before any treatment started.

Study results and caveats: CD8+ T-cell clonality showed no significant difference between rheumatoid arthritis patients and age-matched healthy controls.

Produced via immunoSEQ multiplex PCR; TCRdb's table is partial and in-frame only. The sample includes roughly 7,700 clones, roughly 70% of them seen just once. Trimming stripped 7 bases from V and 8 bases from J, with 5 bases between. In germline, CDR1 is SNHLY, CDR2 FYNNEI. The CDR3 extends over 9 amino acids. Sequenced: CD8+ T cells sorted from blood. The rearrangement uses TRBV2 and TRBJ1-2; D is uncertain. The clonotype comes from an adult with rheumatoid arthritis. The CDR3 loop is CASMGGYTF. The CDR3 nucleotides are TGTGCCAGCATGGGGGGCTACACCTTC.